A selection of T cell receptor beta chains follows, all from one sample in a study of cytomegalovirus exposure and HLA in healthy donors. Measured with immunoSEQ multiplex PCR; TCRdb has only the in-frame clones, and not every one. The top ten clones hold 1.4% of a sample with some 62,000 clones, 87% of them seen once. Material: PBMCs. The receptor set was obtained from a man aged 18 to 30 in good health and CMV-seronegative. The CDR3 runs from the conserved cysteine through the conserved F or W. Fields, in order: V gene, D gene, J gene, clone size, CDR3 DNA, CDR3 protein. D genes are given only for firm matches. Size tells how often a clone was seen (once, few, many) or the class of an expanded clone, and some rows leave it out.

v_gene: TRBV11-2
d_gene: TRBD1
j_gene: TRBJ1-2
abundance: NA
CDR3nt: TGTGCCAGCAGCGTTGGACAGGGGTGGAACTATGGCTACACCTTC
CDR3aa: CASSVGQGWNYGYTF

v_gene: TRBV5-1
d_gene: NA
j_gene: TRBJ1-1
abundance: once
CDR3nt: TGCGCCAGCAGCTTGGCGGGGGGGCCGGGGACTGAAGCTTTCTTT
CDR3aa: CASSLAGGPGTEAFF

v_gene: TRBV11-3
d_gene: TRBD2
j_gene: TRBJ2-2
abundance: NA
CDR3nt: TGTGCCAGCAGCCCTAGGTCCGGGACTAGCCGGTACGGGGAGCTGTTTTTT
CDR3aa: CASSPRSGTSRYGELFF

v_gene: TRBV11-3
d_gene: NA
j_gene: TRBJ1-6
abundance: NA
CDR3nt: TGTGCCAGCAGCATAGTTCAGGGTGATTCACCCCTCCACTTT
CDR3aa: CASSIVQGDSPLHF

v_gene: TRBV29-1
d_gene: TRBD1
j_gene: TRBJ1-2
abundance: NA
CDR3nt: TGCAGCGTACAAAACAGGGGGATAGTGGAGGGCTACACCTTC
CDR3aa: CSVQNRGIVEGYTF

v_gene: TRBV6-1
d_gene: TRBD1
j_gene: TRBJ1-2
abundance: NA
CDR3nt: TGTGCCAGCAGGCACGAACAGGGGGCGAGTTATGGCTACACCTTC
CDR3aa: CASRHEQGASYGYTF

v_gene: TRBV4-1
d_gene: NA
j_gene: TRBJ2-1
abundance: NA
CDR3nt: TGCGCCAGCAGCCAAGGTGCCCAGGGTCACAATGAGCAGTTCTTC
CDR3aa: CASSQGAQGHNEQFF

v_gene: TRBV21-1
d_gene: NA
j_gene: TRBJ1-1
abundance: NA
CDR3nt: TGTGCCAGCAGGATTGAGGTCACTGAAGCTTTCTTT
CDR3aa: CASRIEVTEAFF

v_gene: TRBV6-4
d_gene: NA
j_gene: TRBJ2-2
abundance: NA
CDR3nt: TGTGCCAGCAGTGACGGACAAAACACCGGGGAGCTGTTTTTT
CDR3aa: CASSDGQNTGELFF

v_gene: TRBV5-1
d_gene: TRBD1
j_gene: TRBJ1-1
abundance: NA
CDR3nt: TGCGCCAGCAGCCCGACAGGGATGGTTGAAGCTTTCTTT
CDR3aa: CASSPTGMVEAFF

v_gene: TRBV4-1
d_gene: NA
j_gene: TRBJ1-2
abundance: NA
CDR3nt: TGCGCCAGCAGCCTCCCTCTGAGGACTAACTATGGCTACACCTTC
CDR3aa: CASSLPLRTNYGYTF

v_gene: TRBV6-5
d_gene: NA
j_gene: TRBJ1-1
abundance: NA
CDR3nt: TGTGCCAGCAGTTACAACCAGGGTAACACTGAAGCTTTCTTT
CDR3aa: CASSYNQGNTEAFF

v_gene: TRBV30
d_gene: NA
j_gene: TRBJ2-3
abundance: NA
CDR3nt: TGTGCCTGGAGTATCAAGGGGGGAGGGACAGATACGCAGTATTTT
CDR3aa: CAWSIKGGGTDTQYF

v_gene: TRBV5-1
d_gene: NA
j_gene: TRBJ2-5
abundance: NA
CDR3nt: TGCGCCAGCAGCTTTGGAGGGAAGGCTGAAGAGACCCAGTACTTC
CDR3aa: CASSFGGKAEETQYF

v_gene: TRBV11-3
d_gene: TRBD1
j_gene: TRBJ1-1
abundance: NA
CDR3nt: TGTGCCAGCAGCTTAGGGGGCGGACAGGCTGAAGCTTTCTTT
CDR3aa: CASSLGGGQAEAFF

v_gene: TRBV6-5
d_gene: NA
j_gene: TRBJ1-1
abundance: NA
CDR3nt: TGTGCCAGCATAAGTCAGGGGAGACTCACTGAAGCTTTCTTT
CDR3aa: CASISQGRLTEAFF

v_gene: TRBV12-5
d_gene: NA
j_gene: TRBJ1-5
abundance: NA
CDR3nt: TGTGCTAGTGGTTTGGTATACAATCAGCCCCAGCATTTT
CDR3aa: CASGLVYNQPQHF

v_gene: TRBV27
d_gene: NA
j_gene: TRBJ1-6
abundance: NA
CDR3nt: TGTGCCAGCAGTTTGGGGCAGGGGAATTCACCCCTCCACTTT
CDR3aa: CASSLGQGNSPLHF

v_gene: TRBV6-1
d_gene: TRBD2
j_gene: TRBJ2-7
abundance: once
CDR3nt: TGTGGCCTCGGGGGGGACCCTAAAGAGCAGTACTTC
CDR3aa: CGLGGDPKEQYF

v_gene: TRBV9
d_gene: NA
j_gene: TRBJ2-7
abundance: NA
CDR3nt: TGTGCCAGCAGCGTAGGGCAGGGCTTCACCGAGCAGTACTTC
CDR3aa: CASSVGQGFTEQYF

v_gene: TRBV28
d_gene: NA
j_gene: TRBJ2-7
abundance: NA
CDR3nt: TGTGCCAGCAGGGCGGGGAGCTCCTACGAGCAGTACTTC
CDR3aa: CASRAGSSYEQYF

v_gene: TRBV7-3
d_gene: NA
j_gene: TRBJ2-6
abundance: NA
CDR3nt: TGTGCCAGCAGCTTATACGGGGGGGCCAACGTCCTGACTTTC
CDR3aa: CASSLYGGANVLTF

v_gene: TRBV4-1
d_gene: NA
j_gene: TRBJ1-2
abundance: NA
CDR3nt: TGCGCCAGCAGCCAGGGTCGGGGTGGCTACACCTTC
CDR3aa: CASSQGRGGYTF